Here is one T cell receptor (beta chain) with its context. As yet, its antigen is unknown. Germline CDR1 is SQVTM and CDR2 is ANQGSEA. The CDR3 loop spans 11 amino acids. V dropped 7 bases and J dropped 5 bases, with 11 bases sitting between them. Primers included in the PCR were 60 Vbeta and 13 Jbeta primers. The authors' processing: Later work found 65 million to 100 million unique TCR beta chains, with approximately 12 million shared. Clones were sequenced by immunoSEQ multiplex PCR, and TCRdb holds only the in-frame ones, with some missing. V and J calls and clone size are as listed in that table; D and trimming were resolved from the DNA. The listing records tens of thousands of clones. This record comes from a study of cytomegalovirus exposure and HLA in healthy donors. Study observations and caveats: TCR beta chains associated with HLA were, in a later analysis, more clonally expanded than equally common others. Reportedly, HLA-A and HLA-B alleles of most subjects were accurately predicted from TCR beta. Later on, a genetic analysis was performed. It linked a missense variant in DCLRE1C with V- and J-gene trimming of TCR beta.

The sequenced sample was PBMCs. The receptor comes from a female donor in good health and CMV-seronegative. This sequence joins TRBV29-1 and TRBJ1-2; D is unclear. The CDR3 DNA reads as TGCAGCGACGAACACAGATATGGCTACACCTTC. Translated, it gives CSDEHRYGYTF.